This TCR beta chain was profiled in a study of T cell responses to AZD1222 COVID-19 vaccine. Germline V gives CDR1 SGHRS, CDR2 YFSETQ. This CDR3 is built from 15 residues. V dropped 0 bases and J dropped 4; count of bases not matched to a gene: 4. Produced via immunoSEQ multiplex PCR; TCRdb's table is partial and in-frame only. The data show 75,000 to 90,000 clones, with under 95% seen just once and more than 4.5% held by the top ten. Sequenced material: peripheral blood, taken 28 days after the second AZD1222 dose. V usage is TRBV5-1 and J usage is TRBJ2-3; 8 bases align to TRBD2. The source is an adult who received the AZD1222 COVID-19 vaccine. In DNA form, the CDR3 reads TGCGCCAGCAGCTTGGCCGGGGGGGACGCAGATACGCAGTATTTT. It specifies CASSLAGGDADTQYF.